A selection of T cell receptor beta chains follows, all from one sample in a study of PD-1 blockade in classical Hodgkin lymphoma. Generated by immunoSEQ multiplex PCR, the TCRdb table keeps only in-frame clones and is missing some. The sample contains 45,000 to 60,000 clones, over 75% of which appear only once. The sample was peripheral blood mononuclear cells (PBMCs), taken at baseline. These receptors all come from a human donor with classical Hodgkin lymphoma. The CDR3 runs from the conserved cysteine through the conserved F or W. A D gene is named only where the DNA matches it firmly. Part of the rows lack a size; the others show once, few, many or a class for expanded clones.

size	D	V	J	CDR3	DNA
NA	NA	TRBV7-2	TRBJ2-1	CASSPVGREYDEQFF	TGTGCCAGCAGTCCAGTAGGACGGGAATACGATGAGCAGTTCTTC
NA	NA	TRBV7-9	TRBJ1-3	CASSLGQGLSGNTIYF	TGTGCCAGCAGCTTAGGGCAGGGCCTCTCTGGAAACACCATATATTTT
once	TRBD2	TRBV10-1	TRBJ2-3	CASAGLAGDTQYF	TGCGCCAGCGCGGGACTAGCGGGCGATACGCAGTATTTT
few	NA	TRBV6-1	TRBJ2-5	CASSVIRGVETQYF	TGTGCCAGCAGTGTAATCAGGGGAGTAGAGACCCAGTACTTC
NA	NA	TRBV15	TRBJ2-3	CATSRALRDKLWATQYF	TGTGCCACCAGCAGAGCCCTCCGGGACAAACTTTGGGCTACGCAGTATTTT
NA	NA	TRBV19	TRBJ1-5	CASSPRQENQPQHF	TGTGCCAGTAGTCCCAGACAGGAAAATCAGCCCCAGCATTTT
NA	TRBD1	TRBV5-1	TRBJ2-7	CASSVRDSSTYEQYF	TGCGCCAGCAGCGTCCGGGACAGCAGCACCTACGAGCAGTACTTC
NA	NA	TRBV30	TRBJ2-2	CAWGLSDRVGELFF	TGTGCCTGGGGCCTCTCCGATCGGGTCGGGGAGCTGTTTTTT
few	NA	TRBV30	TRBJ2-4	CAWSAGHGKNIQYF	TGTGCCTGGAGTGCGGGACACGGCAAAAACATTCAGTACTTC
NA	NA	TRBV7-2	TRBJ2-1	CASSLVAWGQFF	TGTGCCAGCAGCTTAGTAGCTTGGGGGCAGTTCTTC